This is a list of T cell receptor beta chains from one sample in a study of CD8 T cells in Susac syndrome. Each CDR3 protein is one row after TCRdb ran MiXCR on the immunoSEQ multiplex PCR reads. This table has roughly 52,000 distinct CDR3 sequences, about 95% appearing once. The sample comprised CD8+ T cells from PBMCs. The source of these receptors is a human donor with Susac syndrome. Each CDR3 is given with its conserved first and last residue. The order of the fields is V gene, J gene, clone size, D gene, CDR3 protein, CDR3 DNA. A D gene is named only where the DNA matches it firmly. Where a row states a size, it is once, few, many or the class of an expanded clone; other rows omit it.

V gene: TRBV30
J gene: TRBJ1-2
clone size: -
D gene: -
CDR3 protein: CAWSGFPDGYTF
CDR3 DNA: TGTGCCTGGAGTGGCTTCCCTGATGGCTACACCTTC

V gene: TRBV5-6
J gene: TRBJ1-1
clone size: -
D gene: -
CDR3 protein: CASSLPGPTEAFF
CDR3 DNA: TGTGCCAGCAGCTTGCCAGGGCCCACTGAAGCTTTCTTT

V gene: TRBV10-3
J gene: TRBJ2-7
clone size: -
D gene: -
CDR3 protein: CAISDGGGGYEQYF
CDR3 DNA: TGTGCCATCAGTGACGGGGGAGGCGGCTACGAGCAGTACTTC

V gene: TRBV3-1
J gene: TRBJ1-5
clone size: once
D gene: -
CDR3 protein: CASSQVVSNQLQHF
CDR3 DNA: TGTGCCAGCAGCCAAGTCGTGAGCAATCAGCTCCAGCATTTT

V gene: TRBV20-1
J gene: TRBJ1-2
clone size: -
D gene: -
CDR3 protein: CSASPGTSYGYTF
CDR3 DNA: TGCAGTGCTAGTCCCGGGACATCCTATGGCTACACCTTC

V gene: TRBV4-3
J gene: TRBJ2-1
clone size: -
D gene: TRBD2
CDR3 protein: CASSPQSFASGGYNEQFF
CDR3 DNA: TGCGCCAGCAGCCCGCAGAGTTTCGCTAGCGGGGGTTACAATGAGCAGTTCTTC

V gene: TRBV12-3/TRBV12-4
J gene: TRBJ2-1
clone size: -
D gene: TRBD2
CDR3 protein: CASRPSGGRVNEQFF
CDR3 DNA: TGTGCCAGCAGGCCGAGCGGGGGCCGTGTAAATGAGCAGTTCTTC

V gene: TRBV29-1
J gene: TRBJ1-1
clone size: once
D gene: -
CDR3 protein: CSVERSLEAFF
CDR3 DNA: TGCAGCGTTGAGCGCAGCCTCGAAGCTTTCTTT

V gene: TRBV29-1
J gene: TRBJ1-1
clone size: -
D gene: -
CDR3 protein: CSVWIGAGASVGTEAFF
CDR3 DNA: TGCAGCGTTTGGATAGGGGCAGGGGCGTCCGTGGGGACTGAAGCTTTCTTT

V gene: TRBV25-1
J gene: TRBJ1-2
clone size: -
D gene: TRBD1
CDR3 protein: CASSEWDRGIYGYTF
CDR3 DNA: TGTGCCAGCAGTGAATGGGACAGGGGGATCTATGGCTACACCTTC

V gene: TRBV27
J gene: TRBJ2-1
clone size: -
D gene: -
CDR3 protein: CASSLGLGYNEQFF
CDR3 DNA: TGTGCCAGCAGTTTAGGGCTGGGTTACAATGAGCAGTTCTTC

V gene: TRBV12-3/TRBV12-4
J gene: TRBJ2-2
clone size: -
D gene: -
CDR3 protein: CASRSFLEERGELFF
CDR3 DNA: TGTGCCAGCAGATCTTTTCTGGAAGAGCGCGGGGAGCTGTTTTTT

V gene: TRBV7-9
J gene: TRBJ2-1
clone size: -
D gene: TRBD2
CDR3 protein: CASSYEPGGYYEQFF
CDR3 DNA: TGTGCCAGCAGCTACGAGCCGGGGGGGTACTATGAGCAGTTCTTC

V gene: TRBV30
J gene: TRBJ1-1
clone size: -
D gene: -
CDR3 protein: CAWSVAGTEAFF
CDR3 DNA: TGTGCCTGGAGTGTAGCGGGAACTGAAGCTTTCTTT

V gene: TRBV9
J gene: TRBJ1-1
clone size: -
D gene: -
CDR3 protein: CASSVSGAVNTEAFF
CDR3 DNA: TGTGCCAGCAGCGTCTCCGGGGCTGTGAACACTGAAGCTTTCTTT

V gene: TRBV12-3/TRBV12-4
J gene: TRBJ2-5
clone size: few
D gene: -
CDR3 protein: CASSPNRETQYF
CDR3 DNA: TGTGCCAGCAGTCCGAACCGAGAGACCCAGTACTTC

V gene: TRBV13
J gene: TRBJ2-7
clone size: -
D gene: TRBD1
CDR3 protein: CASGRGRGYEQYF
CDR3 DNA: TGTGCCAGCGGTAGGGGGCGCGGGTACGAGCAGTACTTC

V gene: TRBV7-8
J gene: TRBJ1-2
clone size: -
D gene: -
CDR3 protein: CASSLDRPGDGYTF
CDR3 DNA: TGTGCCAGCAGCTTAGACAGGCCAGGTGACGGCTACACCTTC

V gene: TRBV20-1
J gene: TRBJ2-7
clone size: -
D gene: -
CDR3 protein: CSVKSRQAHEQYF
CDR3 DNA: TGCAGTGTTAAGAGCCGACAGGCCCACGAGCAGTACTTC

V gene: TRBV7-9
J gene: TRBJ2-3
clone size: -
D gene: TRBD2
CDR3 protein: CASSLMGLAGSDTQYF
CDR3 DNA: TGTGCCAGCAGCTTAATGGGACTAGCGGGGTCAGATACGCAGTATTTT

V gene: TRBV12-3/TRBV12-4
J gene: TRBJ1-5
clone size: -
D gene: -
CDR3 protein: CAGSHGSAGNQPQHF
CDR3 DNA: TGTGCCGGCAGTCATGGGTCGGCAGGGAATCAGCCCCAGCATTTT

V gene: TRBV28
J gene: TRBJ2-7
clone size: -
D gene: -
CDR3 protein: CASSFGERFEQYF
CDR3 DNA: TGTGCCAGCAGTTTTGGTGAACGTTTCGAGCAGTACTTC

V gene: TRBV30
J gene: TRBJ2-1
clone size: once
D gene: -
CDR3 protein: CAWSVGAGKFYNEQFF
CDR3 DNA: TGTGCCTGGAGTGTAGGCGCGGGGAAATTCTACAATGAGCAGTTCTTC

V gene: TRBV15
J gene: TRBJ1-1
clone size: -
D gene: -
CDR3 protein: CATSRAVVGGENTEAFF
CDR3 DNA: TGTGCCACCAGCAGAGCTGTTGTAGGGGGTGAGAACACTGAAGCTTTCTTT

V gene: TRBV20-1
J gene: TRBJ2-5
clone size: -
D gene: -
CDR3 protein: CSADGVEETQYF
CDR3 DNA: TGCAGTGCGGATGGAGTAGAGGAGACCCAGTACTTC

V gene: TRBV7-9
J gene: TRBJ2-7
clone size: -
D gene: -
CDR3 protein: CASRPLGQLHSYEQYF
CDR3 DNA: TGTGCCAGCAGACCTCTTGGACAACTACACTCCTACGAGCAGTACTTC

V gene: TRBV14
J gene: TRBJ2-5
clone size: -
D gene: -
CDR3 protein: CASSPITSSKQTQYF
CDR3 DNA: TGTGCCAGCAGCCCTATTACTAGCTCCAAGCAGACCCAGTACTTC

V gene: TRBV2
J gene: TRBJ2-7
clone size: once
D gene: TRBD2
CDR3 protein: CASAGTSGYEQYF
CDR3 DNA: TGTGCCAGCGCTGGGACTAGCGGATACGAGCAGTACTTC

V gene: TRBV25-1
J gene: TRBJ1-1
clone size: once
D gene: -
CDR3 protein: CASSPDTEAFF
CDR3 DNA: TGTGCCAGCAGTCCGGACACTGAAGCTTTCTTT

V gene: TRBV4-2
J gene: TRBJ2-3
clone size: -
D gene: -
CDR3 protein: CASSQDLGDTQYF
CDR3 DNA: TGTGCCAGCAGCCAAGATTTGGGCGATACGCAGTATTTT

V gene: TRBV14
J gene: TRBJ2-5
clone size: -
D gene: -
CDR3 protein: CASSQRQSQETQYF
CDR3 DNA: TGTGCCAGCAGCCAGCGTCAGAGCCAAGAGACCCAGTACTTC

V gene: TRBV7-2
J gene: TRBJ1-6
clone size: -
D gene: -
CDR3 protein: CASSFFSGLPYNSPLHF
CDR3 DNA: TGTGCCAGCAGCTTCTTCTCCGGCCTTCCCTATAATTCACCCCTCCACTTT

V gene: TRBV5-4
J gene: TRBJ2-1
clone size: few
D gene: -
CDR3 protein: CASSFTGNEQFF
CDR3 DNA: TGTGCCAGCAGCTTCACTGGCAATGAGCAGTTCTTC

V gene: TRBV5-1
J gene: TRBJ2-5
clone size: few
D gene: -
CDR3 protein: CASSGDSQETQYF
CDR3 DNA: TGCGCCAGCAGCGGTGACAGTCAAGAGACCCAGTACTTC

V gene: TRBV4-1
J gene: TRBJ2-5
clone size: -
D gene: -
CDR3 protein: CASSYGPERDQETQYF
CDR3 DNA: TGCGCCAGCAGTTATGGTCCCGAAAGGGACCAAGAGACCCAGTACTTC